This T cell receptor beta chain was identified during a study of cytomegalovirus exposure and HLA in healthy donors (dated by TCRdb to 2017 to 2019). With respect to the entire study: According to an earlier analysis of a few hundred of the donors, roughly 180 million T cells yielded 90 million to 140 million unique TCR beta sequences and less than 300 Gb of sequence data. An early release that covered about 600 HLA-typed donors contained approximately 290 gigabases of sequencing data and about 84 million unique TCR sequences. Of the approximately 400 genotyped donors, approximately 83% fell in the genetic ancestry cluster associated with self-reported Caucasian donors. The study aimed to test whether cataloging public T cell receptors could reveal signatures of past pathogen exposure. The study profiled the T cell repertoires of under 850 subjects by immunosequencing and related them to cytomegalovirus serostatus. Along with the roughly 710-subject first cohort, a separate validation cohort of over 90 different subjects was used. High-throughput TCR immunosequencing, statistical association of individual TCRs with disease status, and machine learning were combined to predict cytomegalovirus infection status. A later analysis re-analyzed previously published TCR beta repertoires from approximately 700 donors and added high-resolution HLA genotyping to study TCR occurrence patterns. The later analysis used no new phenotypic data to find candidate immune exposures, relying instead on TCR beta sequences and their occurrence across donors. In an earlier analysis of 500 to 650 of the donors, high-throughput TCR beta sequencing was used to judge whether each TCR beta V gene segment behaved as functional or pseudogenic. Alongside the repertoire data, information on donor age, sex, ethnicity and CMV serostatus was compiled. A later genetic analysis used genome-wide SNP genotypes for about three fifths of the 666 donors, treating that subset as a discovery cohort. All discovery cohort repertoires had been generated using a single sequencing platform. HLA typing covered class I and class II loci at four-digit resolution. The number of donors typed differed by locus, with roughly 629-640 for A, B, C, DRB1 and DQB1, more than 500 for DQA1, over 600 for DPA1, and some 470 for DPB1. Five DR-DQ haplotypes were treated as single units for association and clustering because of strong linkage in the cohort. Among about 400 genotyped donors of the cohort, an average of roughly 230,000 unique TCR beta nucleotide sequences was sequenced per donor, of which roughly 17% were non-productive.

Of note for this clone: The target of this receptor is not known. Qualities for individual bases were not recorded, and no much larger clone is one base off.

Broader findings and caveats from the paper: In an earlier analysis of some 500 of the donors, most TCR beta V segments appeared in productive rearrangements about 87% or about 30% of the time, broadly matching IMGT annotations. In a later analysis, HLA-associated TCR beta chains showed more clonal expansion and lower generation probabilities than non-associated chains that were equally common. Several of the top co-occurrence clusters appeared to be linked to parvovirus B19, influenza, CMV and Epstein-Barr virus, according to a later analysis. In vitro tests confirmed that a few of the cytomegalovirus-associated TCR beta chains recognize cytomegalovirus antigens. The earlier analysis of fewer than 750 of the donors excluded seventeen rarely observed V segments, including chromosome 9 orphons, because counts were too low. A further reported finding was that TCR beta sequences accurately predicted the HLA-A and HLA-B alleles for most subjects in the first cohort. Most TCR sequences were observed very rarely across donors, whereas some public TCRs were present in many individuals. Only TCR beta chains were sequenced in this cohort, and the absence of alpha or paired-chain data limited detectable features. According to the authors, the approach could potentially be generalized to other disease states and immunological phenotypes. A cluster of highly shared sequence variants was judged likely to represent a technical artifact of the sequencing pipeline. In both the original and validation cohorts, the classifier was reported to diagnose cytomegalovirus status with high specificity and sensitivity. A total of fewer than 200 TCR beta chains were listed by the study as associated with cytomegalovirus. In a later analysis, more than 15,000 TCR beta sequences were associated with specific HLA alleles at a false discovery rate of 0.05. In a later genetic analysis, fewer N-insertions in productive TCRs were reported among donors in an Asian-associated ancestry cluster than the 666-donor mean. In a later analysis, most CMV-associated TCR beta chains were found to appear HLA-restricted, with HLA associations seemingly driven largely by CMV exposure. Because the 87-base-pair reads could not distinguish some IMGT-functional V segments, including TRBV6-2 and TRBV6-3, those segments were excluded. Sequencing depth was assumed to be roughly uniform across donors in the presence/absence analyses, though that assumption may not hold. When HLA alleles, especially DR and DQ, strongly co-occurred, attributing TCR associations to individual alleles was difficult. Because some donors lacked HLA typing at each locus, the association tests relied only on the typed subset. An association between a missense DCLRE1C variant and V-gene and J-gene trimming of TCR beta chains was found in a later genetic analysis and replicated in an independent cohort. According to a later analysis, TCR association rates differed among HLA loci, with DRB1 alleles showing the most associated TCRs and HLA-C alleles showing the fewest. Immune exposure information for the cohort was limited to CMV serostatus. Correlated functional status among segregating V segments might reflect linkage disequilibrium, but an unknown experimental factor could not be ruled out.

The library was generated by the immunoSEQ multiplex PCR assay. For the multiplex PCR, a mixture combining 60 forward primers for TCR Vbeta segments and 13 reverse primers for TCR Jbeta segments was used. The CDR3 region of rearranged TCR beta genes was amplified from genomic DNA with a multiplex PCR assay. Amplified TCR beta libraries were sequenced as 87-base-pair reads on the Illumina HiSeq System. In the source study's methods: Across the 670 or so repertoires, a later analysis counted some 81 million unique TCR beta chains, 8.5 million to 12 million of which were shared by at least two donors. Raw reads were error-corrected and collapsed into unique sequences by a nearest-neighbor algorithm in which closely related sequences were merged to remove PCR and sequencing errors. CDR3 sequences were aligned to IMGT reference sequences to assign V, D and J gene segments. For a sequence to be retained, a match of at least six nucleotides was required to both a V gene segment and a J gene segment. A rearrangement was called productive if the CDR3 had no stop codons and remained in frame with V and J, and every other rearrangement was called non-productive. CDR3 was defined according to IMGT convention as the region running from the second conserved V-encoded cysteine to the conserved J-encoded phenylalanine. The earlier analysis of some 580 of the donors excluded any sequence lacking an unambiguous match to a single V gene segment. In an earlier analysis of some 590 of the donors, a V segment was called functional when productive rearrangements were above 56.7%, and segregating when the standard deviation between donors exceeded 5%. A statistical classification framework was built to diagnose cytomegalovirus status from the catalog of TCR beta chain sequences. In a later analysis, TCR nucleotide sequences were compared against IMGT/GENE-DB human TR gene sequences so that V and J genes could be assigned. The TCRdist pipeline was used in a later analysis to assign CDR3 sequences and most-parsimonious VDJ recombination scenarios. In a later analysis, each TCR beta chain was defined by its CDR3 amino acid sequence together with its V-gene family, and reads without a unique V-gene family were excluded. As a way to deal with suspected cross-contamination and a sequencing artifact, a later analysis dropped over 550 nucleotide sequences that were highly shared and had low generation probability. A later analysis calculated a clonal expansion index for each public chain from normalized within-repertoire ranks of inferred template counts. In a later analysis, generation probabilities were computed using a VDJ recombination model fitted to out-of-frame rearrangements, and the results were checked against IGoR. A later analysis scored TCR-TCR, TCR-HLA and TCR-CMV co-occurrence with hypergeometric tests, applying a repertoire-size bias correction to TCR pairs. To estimate false discovery rates, a later analysis permuted the HLA or CMV assignments 20 times. In a later analysis, co-occurring TCRs were grouped using DBSCAN, and TCRdist sequence similarity was added for clustering within HLA-allele-positive subsets. Repertoires with fewer than 30,000 or more than 120,000 public chains, plus five repertoires with anomalous nucleotide sharing, were excluded from co-occurrence clustering. TCRdb holds this immuneACCESS table with in-frame rearrangements only. Some clones are missing; in checked studies, unresolved V genes explain under half, and the rest has no known cause. The D gene and trimming were derived from the DNA, and the V and J assignments and clone size from that table. Counted in this sample were 90,000 to 120,000 clones; around four fifths of them appeared once. The top ten clonotypes cover around 7.4% of the sample.

The cohort was made up of 666 healthy bone marrow donors. At the time of sampling, all cohort members were nominally healthy, though unrecorded immune exposures were likely present. The donor tested CMV seronegative, placing the donor among the 352 seronegative members of the cohort. Every donor gave a peripheral blood sample, and the peripheral blood mononuclear cells from that sample were used for TCR beta sequencing. Genomic DNA extraction from the blood cell samples was performed with the Qiagen DNeasy Blood Extraction Kit. Including the terminal cysteine and phenylalanine, the CDR3 comprises 19 residues. Kept here is only the CDR3 DNA, which spans 57 bases and is read in frame from base 1. Trimming takes 3 bases off V and 2 bases off J; junction bases not matched to a gene: 10. CDR1 and CDR2 are drawn from the germline V gene: LGHNA, YNFKEQ.

The V gene is TRBV4-2 and the J gene is TRBJ2-7; 16 central nucleotides agree with TRBD2. Source material: PBMCs. The source of this sequence is a man aged 25 to 45 in good health and CMV-seronegative. The DNA sequence follows: TGTGCCAGCAGCCAGTCGGGGACTAGCGGGAGGGCCGTCCCCTACGAGCAGTACTTC. Its product reads: CASSQSGTSGRAVPYEQYF.